Following are 18 T cell receptor beta chains from one sample sequenced in a study of T-cell memory formation after mild COVID-19. MiXCR, run by TCRdb on the 5' RACE reads, gives a single entry per CDR3 protein. The sample records roughly 100,000 distinct CDR3 sequences, around 12% being singletons. The sequencing sample was made of PBMCs or a T cell subset sorted from them (not recorded which). Source of these receptors: an adult woman who had mild COVID-19 (a few samples of this study predate the infection). Cell type and time point are not known.

In this sample, this clonotype turned up many times. V usage is TRBV5-1 and J usage is TRBJ2-5; 11 nucleotides line up with TRBD1. CDR3 length: 14 residues. V was pared by 4 bases and J by 3 bases, with 2 bases of the junction left unmatched. The V gene's germline CDR1 is SGHRS and CDR2 YFSETQ. The CDR3 DNA follows: TGCGCCAGCAGCACGGGACAGGGGGAAGAGACCCAGTACTTC. Amino acid sequence: CASSTGQGEETQYF. The whole variable domain, filled in from reference TRBV5-1 and TRBJ2-5, reads KAGVTQTPRYLIKTRGQQVTLSCSPISGHRSVSWYQQTPGQGLQFLFEYFSETQRNKGNFPGRFSGRQFSNSRSEMNVSTLELGDSALYLCASSTGQGEETQYFGPGTRLLVL.

The chain couples TRBV6-6 to TRBJ2-1; D unresolved. Germline V gene sequence: CDR1 MNHNY, CDR2 SVGAGI (reference sequence). The V and J ends lost 6 bases and 12 bases respectively, with 12 bases between them. There are 11 residues in the CDR3. CDR3 nucleotides: TGTGCCAGCAGCCAGACGGATGGGCAGTTCTTC. Protein: CASSQTDGQFF.

This clonotype was counted between two and nine times. The chain couples TRBV5-6 to TRBJ2-1, with 8 bases aligning to TRBD2. The germline CDR1 and CDR2 sequences are SGHDT and YYEEEE. V gave up 5 bases and J gave up 3 bases; unmatched junction bases: 10. CDR3 length: 16 residues. The DNA of the CDR3 is TGTGCCAGCAGTACGACTGAGCGGGGGATCTACAATGAGCAGTTCTTC. It encodes CASSTTERGIYNEQFF. The entire variable domain, with the rest obtained from reference TRBV5-6 and TRBJ2-1, is as follows: DAGVTQSPTHLIKTRGQQVTLRCSPKSGHDTVSWYQQALGQGPQFIFQYYEEEERQRGNFPDRFSGHQFPNYSSELNVNALLLGDSALYLCASSTTERGIYNEQFFGPGTRLTVL.

A few counts support this clonotype. V usage is TRBV11-2 and J usage is TRBJ2-1; 10 bases agree with TRBD2. There are 18 residues in the CDR3. V lost 5 bases and J lost 3; bases outside the gene matches: 13. In germline, CDR1 is SGHAT, CDR2 FQNNGV. CDR3 amino acids: CASSGWASGGPNYNEQFF. The CDR3 coding sequence is TGTGCCAGCAGCGGGTGGGCTAGCGGGGGCCCAAACTACAATGAGCAGTTCTTC. Supplemented by reference TRBV11-2 and TRBJ2-1, the full variable domain reads EAGVAQSPRYKIIEKRQSVAFWCNPISGHATLYWYQQILGQGPKLLIQFQNNGVVDDSQLPKDRFSAERLKGVDSTLKIQPAKLEDSAVYLCASSGWASGGPNYNEQFFGPGTRLTVL.

The chain links TRBV18 to TRBJ2-6, with D tentatively TRBD2 (6 bases). Per the germline V gene, CDR1 is KGHSH and CDR2 is LQKENI. Trimming took 3 bases from V and 2 from J, leaving 14 bases between them. The CDR3 runs 17 residues. CDR3 residues: CASSPARGLTGANVLTF. The CDR3 DNA sequence: TGTGCCAGCTCACCTGCGCGGGGCCTAACTGGGGCCAACGTCCTGACTTTC.

There are a few counts of this clonotype. The chain combines TRBV27 with TRBJ2-3, with D maybe TRBD1 (6 bases). CDR1 and CDR2 (germline): MNHEY, SMNVEV (reference sequence). The CDR3 runs to 14 residues. The V and J ends lost 7 bases and 3 bases respectively, with 14 bases between them. The CDR3 region has the DNA TGTGCCAGCATGATACAGACAGGAACAGATACGCAGTATTTT. As protein: CASMIQTGTDTQYF.

The sample holds a few counts of this clonotype. The chain combines TRBV15 with TRBJ2-1; tentatively, D is TRBD1 (6 bases). CDR3 size: 15 residues. Germline loops: CDR1 LNHNV, CDR2 YYDKDF (reference sequence). V lost 0 bases to trimming and J lost 5 bases, with 11 bases between them. CDR3 nucleotides: TGTGCCACCAGCAGAGATCGGGCAGGGGACAATGAGCAGTTCTTC. Protein sequence: CATSRDRAGDNEQFF.

This clonotype has more than one count but fewer than ten. The V gene is TRBV20-1, the J gene TRBJ2-7; D perhaps matches TRBD2 (5 bases). CDR1 DFQATT and CDR2 SNEGSKA come from the germline V gene (reference sequence). The CDR3 runs 15 residues. Trimming removed 3 bases at V and 4 bases at J, with 19 bases between. DNA for the CDR3: TGCAGTGCTAGCAACCTCCCGGGGAGTAGGTACGAGCAGTACTTC. Translation: CSASNLPGSRYEQYF.

This clonotype showed up just a few times. The chain joins TRBV6-6 to TRBJ2-1; D unclear. From germline, CDR1 is MNHNY and CDR2 SVGAGI (reference sequence). The CDR3 is made up of 16 amino acids. V lost 5 bases and J 5 bases, leaving 19 bases between the germline ends. CDR3 coding DNA: TGTGCCAGCAGTCCCCTCACACCACGCCTGGACAATGAGCAGTTCTTC. This translates into CASSPLTPRLDNEQFF.

Many counts were recorded for this clonotype. This chain uses TRBV7-8 with TRBJ2-7; 8 bases line up with TRBD2. This CDR3 spans 14 amino acids. The ends lost 6 bases at V and 1 base at J; junction bases unmatched: 5. CDR1 and CDR2 from the germline V gene are SGHVS and FQNEAQ. DNA for the CDR3: TGTGCCAGCAGGTTTGGACTAGCTTCCTACGAGCAGTACTTC. This codes for CASRFGLASYEQYF. The full variable domain, with the rest looked up from reference TRBV7-8 and TRBJ2-7, is GAGVSQSPRYKVAKRGQDVALRCDPISGHVSLFWYQQALGQGPEFLTYFQNEAQLDKSGLPSDRFFAERPEGSVSTLKIQRTQQEDSAVYLCASRFGLASYEQYFGPGTRLTVT.

CDR3 sequence reads: CATSDSDRFSNQPQHF. The CDR3 DNA follows: TGTGCCACCAGTGACTCGGACAGGTTTAGCAATCAGCCCCAGCATTTT. This chain joins TRBV24-1 and TRBJ1-5, with TRBD1 identical over 7 bases. This CDR3 has 16 amino acids. The V segment lost 4 bases and the J segment 0 bases; nucleotides outside the gene matches: 5. The germline V gene encodes CDR1 KGHDR and CDR2 SFDVKD.

This rearrangement joins TRBV3-1 to TRBJ2-5; D is possibly TRBD2 (5 bases). V lost 0 bases and J 1 base, leaving 15 bases between the germline ends. The CDR3 loop spans 17 amino acids. Germline loops: CDR1 LGHDT, CDR2 YNNKEL (reference sequence). DNA for the CDR3: TGTGCCAGCAGCCAAGAGGAGGATAGATTGGCCCAAGAGACCCAGTACTTC. Protein: CASSQEEDRLAQETQYF.

The V gene is TRBV27, the J gene TRBJ2-2; D remains ambiguous. This CDR3 comprises 14 residues. Germline V gene lookup returns CDR1 MNHEY and CDR2 SMNVEV (reference sequence). The V and J ends lost 0 bases and 2 bases respectively, with 4 bases between them. The CDR3 sequence is CASSLSPNTGELFF. Written as DNA, the CDR3 is TGTGCCAGCAGTTTATCTCCCAACACCGGGGAGCTGTTTTTT.

This clonotype was recorded a few times. This chain joins TRBV15 and TRBJ2-3; D is unresolved. CDR3 size: 12 residues. Per germline, CDR1 LNHNV and CDR2 YYDKDF (reference sequence). V was trimmed by 6 bases and J by 0 bases, leaving 4 bases between them. CDR3 in amino acids: CATRDSTDTQYF. The CDR3 DNA sequence: TGTGCCACCAGGGATAGCACAGATACGCAGTATTTT.

The rearrangement links TRBV9 to TRBJ2-3; no firm D call. Germline CDR1 and CDR2: SGDLS and YYNGEE. This CDR3 has 14 residues. V shed 0 bases and J shed 0 bases, with 5 bases lying between them. The DNA for the CDR3 is TGTGCCAGCAGCGTAGACGGGAGCACAGATACGCAGTATTTT. Its translation is CASSVDGSTDTQYF.

This clonotype appeared many times. The V and J genes are TRBV7-2 and TRBJ2-5; weak D call: TRBD1 (6 bases). This CDR3 contains 14 residues. V dropped 7 bases and J dropped 2 bases, with 14 bases sitting between them. Germline CDR1 SGHTA, CDR2 FQGNSA. CDR3 residues: CASNFGQTQETQYF. The CDR3 bases are TGTGCCAGCAACTTTGGACAGACGCAAGAGACCCAGTACTTC. The whole variable domain, filled in from reference TRBV7-2 and TRBJ2-5, reads GAGVSQSPSNKVTEKGKDVELRCDPISGHTALYWYRQSLGQGLEFLIYFQGNSAPDKSGLPSDRFSAERTGGSVSTLTIQRTQQEDSAVYLCASNFGQTQETQYFGPGTRLLVL.

This clonotype was detected many times. V and J are TRBV2 and TRBJ2-7; 8 bases agree with TRBD2. Germline CDR1 is SNHLY and CDR2 is FYNNEI. This CDR3 comprises 15 residues. J lost 4 bases, V lost 10 bases, and 15 bases had no gene match. The CDR3 DNA reads as TGTGCCAACCAACCGGGGCGGGGGGCGACATACGAGCAGTACTTC. This codes for CANQPGRGATYEQYF.

This clonotype was detected many times. The chain links TRBV4-3 to TRBJ2-7; 8 bases align to TRBD2. This CDR3 is built from 19 residues. Germline CDR1 LGHNA, CDR2 YSLEER. Trimming at V came to 0 bases and at J to 3 bases, leaving 16 bases not matched to a gene. This chain's CDR3 is CASSQDLASRAGVFYEQYF. The CDR3 DNA reads as TGCGCCAGCAGCCAAGATCTCGCCTCCCGAGCGGGAGTGTTCTACGAGCAGTACTTC.